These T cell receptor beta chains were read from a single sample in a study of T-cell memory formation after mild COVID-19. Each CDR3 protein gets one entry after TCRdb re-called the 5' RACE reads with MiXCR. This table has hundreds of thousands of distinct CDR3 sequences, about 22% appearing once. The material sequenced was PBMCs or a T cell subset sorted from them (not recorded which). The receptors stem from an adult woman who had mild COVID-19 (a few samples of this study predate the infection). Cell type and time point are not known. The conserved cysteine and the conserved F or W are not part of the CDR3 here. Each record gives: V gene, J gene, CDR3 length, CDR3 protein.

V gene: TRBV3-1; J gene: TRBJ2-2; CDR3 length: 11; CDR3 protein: ASSSMMAGELF
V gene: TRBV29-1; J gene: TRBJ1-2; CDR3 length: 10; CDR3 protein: SVHTGVGGYT
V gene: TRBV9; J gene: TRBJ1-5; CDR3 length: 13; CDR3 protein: ASSVGTDNNQPQH
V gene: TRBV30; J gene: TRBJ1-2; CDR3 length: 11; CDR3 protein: AWSPQVNYGYT
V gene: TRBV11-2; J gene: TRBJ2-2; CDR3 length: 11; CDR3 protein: ASSQMRAGELF
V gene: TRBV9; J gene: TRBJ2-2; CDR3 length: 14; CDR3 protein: ASSEPAHENTGELF
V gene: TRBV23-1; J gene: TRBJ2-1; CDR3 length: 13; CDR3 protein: ARRTGTSRGNEQF
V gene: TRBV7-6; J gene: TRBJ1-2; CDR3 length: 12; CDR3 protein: ASSPRTGRDGYT
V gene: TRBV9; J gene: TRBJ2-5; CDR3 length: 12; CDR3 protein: ASSVRGRGETQY
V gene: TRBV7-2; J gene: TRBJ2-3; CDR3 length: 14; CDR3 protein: ASSPVGATFTDTQY
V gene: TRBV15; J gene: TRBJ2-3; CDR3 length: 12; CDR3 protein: ATSRVPDTDTQY